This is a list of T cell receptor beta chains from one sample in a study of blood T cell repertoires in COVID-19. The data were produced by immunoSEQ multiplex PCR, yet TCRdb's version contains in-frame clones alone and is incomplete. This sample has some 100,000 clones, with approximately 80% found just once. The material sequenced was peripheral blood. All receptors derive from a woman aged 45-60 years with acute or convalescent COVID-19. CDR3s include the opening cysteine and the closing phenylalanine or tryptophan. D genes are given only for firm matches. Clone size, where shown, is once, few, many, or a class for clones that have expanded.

CASSPQGMGALNEKLFF,TGTGCCAGCTCACCACAAGGGATGGGGGCCCTTAATGAAAAACTGTTTTTT,few,17,TRBV18,TRBJ1-4,.
CASSLPGTYNEQFF,TGCGCCAGCAGCTTGCCAGGGACATACAATGAGCAGTTCTTC,.,14,TRBV5-1,TRBJ2-1,.
CASSGGQGRNQPQHF,TGTGCCAGCAGTGGGGGACAGGGGAGAAATCAGCCCCAGCATTTT,.,15,TRBV2,TRBJ1-5,TRBD1
CASSPREAGPYNEQFF,TGTGCCAGCAGCCCCCGGGAGGCGGGGCCTTACAATGAGCAGTTCTTC,.,16,TRBV5-4,TRBJ2-1,TRBD2
CASSSKPGLAANNEQFF,TGTGCCAGCAGCAGCAAACCGGGACTAGCGGCCAACAATGAGCAGTTCTTC,.,17,TRBV2,TRBJ2-1,TRBD2
CASSDGRGYTEAFF,TGTGCCAGCAGTGATGGCAGGGGTTACACTGAAGCTTTCTTT,.,14,TRBV2,TRBJ1-1,.
CASRGFWREDTEAFF,TGCGCCAGCAGGGGGTTTTGGAGGGAGGACACTGAAGCTTTCTTT,.,15,TRBV10-2,TRBJ1-1,.
CASTSTGTVNSPLHF,TGTGCCAGCACCTCCACCGGGACAGTAAATTCACCCCTCCACTTT,.,15,TRBV7-8,TRBJ1-6,TRBD1
CASSHAGRGEGYTF,TGTGCCAGCAGCCATGCCGGGAGAGGCGAAGGCTACACCTTC,.,14,TRBV3-1/TRBV3-2,TRBJ1-2,.
CAWSVLGGYTF,TGTGCCTGGAGTGTACTCGGGGGCTACACCTTC,.,11,TRBV30,TRBJ1-2,.
CASSLTTAYGYTF,TGTGCCAGCAGCTTGACGACAGCGTATGGCTACACCTTC,few,13,TRBV7-3,TRBJ1-2,.
CASSEDRGNTEAFF,TGTGCCAGTAGTGAGGACAGGGGCAACACTGAAGCTTTCTTT,.,14,TRBV19,TRBJ1-1,TRBD1
CASRGTLSYNEQFF,TGTGCCAGTAGGGGGACTCTCTCCTACAATGAGCAGTTCTTC,.,14,TRBV19,TRBJ2-1,.
CAWCEGRSGELFF,TGTGCCTGGTGCGAAGGGAGGTCCGGGGAGCTGTTTTTT,.,13,TRBV30,TRBJ2-2,.
CASTTRGNQPQHF,TGTGCCAGCACCACCAGGGGCAATCAGCCCCAGCATTTT,.,13,TRBV5-6,TRBJ1-5,.
CASSPAGGPNQPQHF,TGTGCCAGCAGCCCCGCCGGCGGGCCCAATCAGCCCCAGCATTTT,.,15,TRBV7-3,TRBJ1-5,.
CASSRRDTGETQYF,TGTGCCAGCAGTCGCCGGGACACAGGGGAGACCCAGTACTTC,.,14,TRBV13,TRBJ2-5,.
CASSLGERTGELFF,TGCGCCAGCAGCTTGGGAGAGAGGACCGGGGAGCTGTTTTTT,.,14,TRBV5-1,TRBJ2-2,.
CASSYGQVLIPGYTF,TGCGCCAGCAGCTACGGACAGGTTCTTATCCCCGGCTACACCTTC,.,15,TRBV5-1,TRBJ1-2,TRBD1
CASSLRGNSNQPQHF,TGTGCCAGCAGCTTGAGGGGCAACTCAAATCAGCCCCAGCATTTT,.,15,TRBV5-6,TRBJ1-5,.
CASSQSGTAWGNSPLHF,TGCGCCAGCAGTCAATCCGGGACAGCATGGGGGAATTCACCCCTCCACTTT,.,17,TRBV23-1,TRBJ1-6,TRBD1
CASTARAWGDYGYTF,TGTGCCAGCACCGCCCGGGCCTGGGGGGACTATGGCTACACCTTC,few,15,TRBV6-5,TRBJ1-2,.